One and the same sample provided the 15 T cell receptor beta chains below, sequenced in a study of T cells after yellow fever vaccination. TCRdb reprocessed the 5' RACE reads via MiXCR and lists one record per CDR3 protein. The sample shows 300,000 to 350,000 distinct CDR3 sequences, roughly 10% of them seen only once. Material: CD4+ T cells sorted from PBMCs, obtained 45 days after the yellow fever booster vaccination. The receptors were gathered from a man younger than 35 who received the YFV17D yellow fever vaccine.

Ten or more counts support this clonotype. This chain joins TRBV5-1 and TRBJ2-1, with a tentative D call TRBD1 (6 bases). The germline gives CDR1 SGHRS, CDR2 YFSETQ. The CDR3 spans 14 residues. Trimming took off 4 bases at V and 4 bases at J, with 12 bases between the two ends. The CDR3, as DNA: TGCGCCAGCAGCATGGGGGCCGTATACAATGAGCAGTTCTTC. It encodes CASSMGAVYNEQFF. The full variable domain, with the rest looked up from reference TRBV5-1 and TRBJ2-1, is KAGVTQTPRYLIKTRGQQVTLSCSPISGHRSVSWYQQTPGQGLQFLFEYFSETQRNKGNFPGRFSGRQFSNSRSEMNVSTLELGDSALYLCASSMGAVYNEQFFGPGTRLTVL.

This chain joins TRBV7-2 and TRBJ2-6; D might be TRBD1 (5 bases). Trimming left V 10 bases short and J 3 bases short, with 19 bases between. There are 16 residues in the CDR3. The germline V gene has CDR1 SGHTA and CDR2 FQGNSA. The CDR3 loop is CATRRKGLGGANVLTF. The CDR3 DNA reads TGTGCCACCCGAAGGAAGGGGTTAGGTGGGGCCAACGTCCTGACTTTC.

Only a few counts were recorded for this clonotype. This chain joins TRBV7-9 and TRBJ1-6; D is perhaps TRBD1 (6 bases). V gave up 8 bases and J gave up 8 bases, with 25 bases separating them. CDR1 and CDR2 from the germline V gene are SEHNR and FQNEAQ (reference sequence). The CDR3 is made up of 17 amino acids. The CDR3 nucleotides read TGTGCCAGCGCCCAACCCAGTAGGGGCAGGGGTCATTCACCCCTCCACTTT. It encodes CASAQPSRGRGHSPLHF.

This clonotype was detected only a few times. The V and J genes are TRBV3-1 and TRBJ2-5; D may be TRBD1 or TRBD2 (6 bases each). Germline V gene data show CDR1 as LGHDT and CDR2 as YNNKEL (reference sequence). CDR3 length equals 14 residues. V was shortened by 1 base and J by 3 bases, with 9 bases between the two germline ends. The CDR3, as DNA: TGTGCCAGCAGCCAAGCCGGGGGCAAAGAGACCCAGTACTTC. It yields the protein CASSQAGGKETQYF.

This clonotype was seen a handful of times. The chain employs TRBV7-3 and TRBJ2-3; TRBD1 matches at 7 bases. The CDR3 consists of 14 residues. Unmatched junction bases numbered 6, after V lost 4 bases and J lost 5 bases. In germline, CDR1 is SGHTA, CDR2 FQGTGA. CDR3 in DNA: TGTGCCAGCAGCTCTCAACAGGGGCAAGATACGCAGTATTTT. Residues: CASSSQQGQDTQYF.

V usage is TRBV19 and J usage is TRBJ1-1; D is unclear. With 4 bases removed from V and 0 bases from J, the gap between germline ends came to 12 bases. This CDR3 comprises 15 residues. Germline values: CDR1 LNHDA, CDR2 SQIVND (reference sequence). In DNA form, the CDR3 reads TGTGCCAGTAGTAATACCCCAGACATGAACACTGAAGCTTTCTTT. Protein sequence: CASSNTPDMNTEAFF.

The gene calls are TRBV7-2 and TRBJ2-5, with TRBD2 identical over 8 bases. CDR3 length equals 19 residues. V shed 1 base, J shed 3 bases, and the junction held 16 bases outside the gene matches. Germline CDR1 SGHTA, CDR2 FQGNSA. The CDR3: CASSLVISHGGGSKETQYF. The CDR3 DNA reads as TGTGCCAGCAGCTTAGTAATAAGTCATGGCGGGGGGTCCAAAGAGACCCAGTACTTC.

This clonotype was recorded at least ten times. This chain joins TRBV30 and TRBJ1-5; D gene unclear. The germline gives CDR1 GTSNPN, CDR2 SVGIG (reference sequence). Trimming pared 2 bases from V and 4 bases from J, leaving 12 bases between. This CDR3 spans 14 amino acids. The chain's CDR3 is CAWSTLTGNQPQHF. In DNA form, the CDR3 reads TGTGCCTGGAGTACGCTAACGGGAAATCAGCCCCAGCATTTT.

This clonotype was seen ten or more times. V gene TRBV4-3 combines with J gene TRBJ2-7; no clear D. Trimming removed 0 bases at V and 3 bases at J, with 12 bases between. Looked up from germline, CDR1 is LGHNA and CDR2 is YSLEER. CDR3 length equals 15 residues. The CDR3 spells CASSQDPSGGYEQYF. The DNA of the CDR3 is TGCGCCAGCAGCCAAGACCCCTCGGGTGGCTACGAGCAGTACTTC.

This clonotype was seen a few times. The chain combines TRBV7-6 with TRBJ2-5, with D possibly matching TRBD2 (6 bases). The CDR3 extends over 14 amino acids. Germline V lookup: CDR1 SGHVS, CDR2 FNYEAQ. V lost 1 base and J 5 bases, leaving 11 bases between the germline ends. The CDR3 sequence: CASSLDVLAETQYF. CDR3 bases: TGTGCCAGCAGCTTAGATGTGCTAGCGGAGACCCAGTACTTC.

The sample holds a few counts of this clonotype. V is TRBV7-8 and J is TRBJ1-2; TRBD1 matches 9 bases. The CDR3 is made up of 14 amino acids. The ends lost 3 bases at V and 8 bases at J; junction bases unmatched: 7. Germline values: CDR1 SGHVS, CDR2 FQNEAQ. CDR3 loop: CASSFSTGGRGYTF. The CDR3 DNA reads as TGTGCCAGCAGCTTTTCGACAGGGGGACGAGGCTACACCTTC. Using reference TRBV7-8 and TRBJ1-2 for the parts outside the CDR3, the full variable domain is GAGVSQSPRYKVAKRGQDVALRCDPISGHVSLFWYQQALGQGPEFLTYFQNEAQLDKSGLPSDRFFAERPEGSVSTLKIQRTQQEDSAVYLCASSFSTGGRGYTFGSGTRLTVV.

This chain connects TRBV4-3 to TRBJ2-5, with D uncertain. The CDR3 extends over 13 amino acids. Trimming stripped 4 bases from V and 5 bases from J, with 11 bases between. Per germline, CDR1 LGHNA and CDR2 YSLEER. CDR3 DNA sequence: TGCGCCAGCAGCCCCGGCGAGAGGGAGACCCAGTACTTC. It codes for CASSPGERETQYF.

This chain uses TRBV11-2 with TRBJ1-5; unclear D gene. The V gene's germline CDR1 is SGHAT and CDR2 FQNNGV. The CDR3 has 15 amino acids. V was trimmed by 3 bases and J by 5 bases, leaving 14 bases between them. CDR3 DNA: TGTGCCAGCAGCTTGGCCCCTACCCCAGATCAGCCCCAGCATTTT. Its translation: CASSLAPTPDQPQHF.

This chain connects TRBV18 to TRBJ2-1; 13 bases align to TRBD2. From germline, CDR1 is KGHSH and CDR2 LQKENI. The CDR3 covers 19 residues. Losses at the gene ends were 4 bases for V and 1 base for J; bases not matched to a gene: 10. CDR3 sequence reads: CASSRSPLAGGLSYNEQFF. CDR3 nucleotide sequence: TGTGCCAGCTCACGGAGTCCACTAGCGGGGGGGCTGTCCTACAATGAGCAGTTCTTC. The variable domain in full, with the rest retrieved from reference TRBV18 and TRBJ2-1, is NAGVMQNPRHLVRRRGQEARLRCSPMKGHSHVYWYRQLPEEGLKFMVYLQKENIIDESGMPKERFSAEFPKEGPSILRIQQVVRGDSAAYFCASSRSPLAGGLSYNEQFFGPGTRLTVL.

This clonotype showed up just a few times. The rearrangement uses TRBV20-1 and TRBJ1-2; TRBD1 agrees at 7 bases. CDR1 and CDR2 from the germline V gene are DFQATT and SNEGSKA (reference sequence). CDR3 size: 12 residues. After removal of 5 bases from V and 3 bases from J, the junction contained 3 bases not matched to a gene. The CDR3 protein is CSAGDSYYGYTF. CDR3 nucleotide sequence: TGCAGTGCTGGGGACAGCTACTATGGCTACACCTTC.